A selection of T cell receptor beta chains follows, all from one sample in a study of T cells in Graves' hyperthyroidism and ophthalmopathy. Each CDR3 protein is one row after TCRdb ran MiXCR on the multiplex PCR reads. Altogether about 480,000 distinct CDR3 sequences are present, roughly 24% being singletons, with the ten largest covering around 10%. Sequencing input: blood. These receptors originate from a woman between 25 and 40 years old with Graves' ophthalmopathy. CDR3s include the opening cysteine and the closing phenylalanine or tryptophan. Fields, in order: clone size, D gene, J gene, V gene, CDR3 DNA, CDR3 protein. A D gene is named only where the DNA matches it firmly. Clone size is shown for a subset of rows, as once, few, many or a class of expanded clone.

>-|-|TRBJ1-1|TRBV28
TGTGCCACCATACCCCCAGAGAACACTGAAGCTTTCTTT
CATIPPENTEAFF
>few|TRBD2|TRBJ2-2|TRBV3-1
TGTGCCAGCAGCCAAGGGCTAGCGGGGAACACCGGGGATCTGTTTTTT
CASSQGLAGNTGDLFF
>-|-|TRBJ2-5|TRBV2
TGTGCCAGCAGTGGGGCCAGGGACTTC
CASSGARDF
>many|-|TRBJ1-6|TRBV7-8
TGTGCCAGCAGCTTTCCCTACAGGGAGCGGAGTTCACCCCTCCACTTT
CASSFPYRERSSPLHF
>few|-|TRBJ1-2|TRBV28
TGTGCCAGCACCCTCGGGGGGCGCCTCTATGGCTACACCTTC
CASTLGGRLYGYTF
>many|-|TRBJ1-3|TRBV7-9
TGTGCCAGCAGCCCCCCGGGACCAGCGACTGGAAACACCATATATTTT
CASSPPGPATGNTIYF
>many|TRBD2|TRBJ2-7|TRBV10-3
TGTGCCATCAGTGGACGTGGGGGGGTAACCTACGAGCAGTACTTC
CAISGRGGVTYEQYF
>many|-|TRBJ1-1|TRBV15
TGTGCCACCAGTTGGGGGAGGGAAGCTTTCTTT
CATSWGREAFF
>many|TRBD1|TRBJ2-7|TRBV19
TGTGCCAGTAGTACTTTTATGGTGACAGGGGTCTACGAGCAGTACTTC
CASSTFMVTGVYEQYF
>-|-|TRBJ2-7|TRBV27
TGTGCCAGCAGTTTATCGTCCCCCTACGAGCAGTACTTC
CASSLSSPYEQYF
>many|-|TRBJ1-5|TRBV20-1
TGCAGTGCTAGAGTTGCCAGTACCAATCAGCCCCAGCATTTT
CSARVASTNQPQHF
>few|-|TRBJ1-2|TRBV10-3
TGTGCCACCCTATTTCAGGGGTATGGCTACACCTTC
CATLFQGYGYTF
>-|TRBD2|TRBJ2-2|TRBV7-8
TGTGCCAGCAGCCTCGGGACTAGCGGGGGAGGAACCGGGGAGCTGTTTTTT
CASSLGTSGGGTGELFF
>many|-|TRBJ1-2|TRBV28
TGTGCCAGCGCACCTTCAACGTCCCGACGGGGCTACACCTTC
CASAPSTSRRGYTF
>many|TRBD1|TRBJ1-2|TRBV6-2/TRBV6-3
TGTGCCAGCAGCTCACAGGGGGGCTATGGCTACACCTTC
CASSSQGGYGYTF
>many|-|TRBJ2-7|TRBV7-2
TGTGCCAGCAGCTCGCAGACAGGATCCTACGAGCAGTACTTC
CASSSQTGSYEQYF
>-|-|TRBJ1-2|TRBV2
TGTGCCAGCAGTGCCCGACAGGACCATGGCTACACCTTC
CASSARQDHGYTF
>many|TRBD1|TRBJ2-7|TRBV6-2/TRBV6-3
TGTGCCACCACGGGACAGGGGACCTACGAGCAGTACTTC
CATTGQGTYEQYF
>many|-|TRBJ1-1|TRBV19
TGTGCCAGTAGTTTCGCAGATCCGAACACTGAAGCTTTCTTT
CASSFADPNTEAFF
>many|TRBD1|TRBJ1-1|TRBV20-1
TGCAGTGCTCCAACAGGGGTGATGAACACTGAAGCTTTCTTT
CSAPTGVMNTEAFF
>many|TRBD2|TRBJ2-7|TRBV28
TGTGCCAGCAGTTTATTAGTAGGGGAAGCGGGGACCTCCGAGCAGTACTTC
CASSLLVGEAGTSEQYF
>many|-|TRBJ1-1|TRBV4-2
TGTGCCAGCAGCCAAGATGCACCAATGAACACTGAAGCTTTCTTT
CASSQDAPMNTEAFF
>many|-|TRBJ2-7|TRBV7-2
TGTGCCAGCAGCTCAGGACGGGAGTCAGGGGAGCAGTACTTC
CASSSGRESGEQYF
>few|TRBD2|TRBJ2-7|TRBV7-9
TGTGCCTCATCCGGGACTAGCGGGTACGAGCAGTACTTC
CASSGTSGYEQYF
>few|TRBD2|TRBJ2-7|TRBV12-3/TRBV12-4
TGTGCCAGCAGTCCTGGGGAGGGCGTTTCCTACGAGCAGTACTTC
CASSPGEGVSYEQYF
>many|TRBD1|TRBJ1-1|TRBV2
TGTGCCAGCAGTCCCATACGCGGACAGGGCACTGAAGCTTTCTTT
CASSPIRGQGTEAFF
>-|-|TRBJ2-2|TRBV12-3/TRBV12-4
TGTGCCAGCAGTGTGACAGGCGAGGCCGGGGAGCTGTTTTTT
CASSVTGEAGELFF
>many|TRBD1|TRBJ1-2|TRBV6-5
TGTGCCAGCAGTTACTCCGGGACAGGGAAAGATGGCTACACCTTC
CASSYSGTGKDGYTF
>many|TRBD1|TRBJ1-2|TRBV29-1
TGCAGCGTTCGGGACAGCAACTATGGCTACACCTTC
CSVRDSNYGYTF
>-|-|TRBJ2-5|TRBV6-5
TGTGCCAGCAGTTACTCAGGAGCGACCCAAGAGACCCAGTACTTC
CASSYSGATQETQYF
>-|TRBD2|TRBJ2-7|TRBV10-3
TGTGCCATCAGTGAGACTAGCGGGGGGCAGTACGAGCGGTACTTC
CAISETSGGQYERYF
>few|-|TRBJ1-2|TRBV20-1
TGCAGTGCTAGTTCAGCGAACTATGGCTACACCTTC
CSASSANYGYTF
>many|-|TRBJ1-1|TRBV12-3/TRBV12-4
TGTGCCAGCAGCCTTATGGGGCAGGGGTACACTGAAGCTTTCTTT
CASSLMGQGYTEAFF
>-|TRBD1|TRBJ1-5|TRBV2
TGTGCCAGCAGTGAACTGGTGACAGGGGGCAATCAGCCCCAGCATTTT
CASSELVTGGNQPQHF
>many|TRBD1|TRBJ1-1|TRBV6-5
TGTGCCAGCAGTAACAGGGGATCGTACGGTGAAGCTTTCTTT
CASSNRGSYGEAFF
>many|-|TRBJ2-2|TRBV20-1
TGCAGTGCTAGGGGCCAGCTAACCGGGGAGCTGTTTTTT
CSARGQLTGELFF
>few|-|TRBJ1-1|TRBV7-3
TGTGCCAGCAGCCTAAATCAGGACACTGAAGCTTTCTTT
CASSLNQDTEAFF
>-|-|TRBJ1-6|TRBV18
TGTGCCAGCTCACTACAGGGTCGGAATTCACCCCTCCACTTT
CASSLQGRNSPLHF
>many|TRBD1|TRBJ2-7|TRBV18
TGTGCCAGCTCCCCTAGAACAGGGGACGAGCAGTACTTC
CASSPRTGDEQYF
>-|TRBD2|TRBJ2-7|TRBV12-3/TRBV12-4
TGTGCCAGCAGTTCAGCGGGAGAAGGCTCCTACGAGCAGTACTTC
CASSSAGEGSYEQYF
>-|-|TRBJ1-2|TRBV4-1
TGCGCCAGCAGCCAAGATCAGGCGCCTTACTATGGCTACACCTTC
CASSQDQAPYYGYTF
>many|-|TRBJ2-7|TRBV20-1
TGCAGTGCTAGTAGTTTGCAGGGGACCTACGAGCAGTACTTC
CSASSLQGTYEQYF
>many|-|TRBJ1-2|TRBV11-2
TGTGCCAGCAGCTTAACAGGGTTCGGATTTAACTATGGCTACACCTTC
CASSLTGFGFNYGYTF
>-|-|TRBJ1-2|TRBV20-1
TGCAGTGCTAGAGGTCGAAGGGGTGATAACTATGGCTACACCTTC
CSARGRRGDNYGYTF
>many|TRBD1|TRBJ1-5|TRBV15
TGTGCCACCAGCATGACAGGGCGCAATCAGCCCCAGCATTTT
CATSMTGRNQPQHF